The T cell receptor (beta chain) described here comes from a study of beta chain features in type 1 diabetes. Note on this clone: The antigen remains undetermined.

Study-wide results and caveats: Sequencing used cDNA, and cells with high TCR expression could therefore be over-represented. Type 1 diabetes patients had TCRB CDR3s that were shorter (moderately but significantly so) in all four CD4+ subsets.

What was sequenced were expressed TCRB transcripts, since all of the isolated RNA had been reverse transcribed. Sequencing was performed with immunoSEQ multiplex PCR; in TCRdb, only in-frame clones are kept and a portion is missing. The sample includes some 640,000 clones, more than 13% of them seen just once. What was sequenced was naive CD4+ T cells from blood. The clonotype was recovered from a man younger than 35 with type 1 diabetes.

CDR3 sequence: CASIPGQGGYGYTF. In nucleotides, the CDR3 is TGTGCCAGCATCCCTGGGCAGGGAGGGTATGGCTACACCTTC. The rearrangement links TRBV2 to TRBJ1-2, with a weak D call TRBD1 (5 bases). V was shortened by 7 bases and J by 5 bases, with 17 bases between the two germline ends. The germline V gene encodes CDR1 SNHLY and CDR2 FYNNEI. This CDR3 region has 14 residues.